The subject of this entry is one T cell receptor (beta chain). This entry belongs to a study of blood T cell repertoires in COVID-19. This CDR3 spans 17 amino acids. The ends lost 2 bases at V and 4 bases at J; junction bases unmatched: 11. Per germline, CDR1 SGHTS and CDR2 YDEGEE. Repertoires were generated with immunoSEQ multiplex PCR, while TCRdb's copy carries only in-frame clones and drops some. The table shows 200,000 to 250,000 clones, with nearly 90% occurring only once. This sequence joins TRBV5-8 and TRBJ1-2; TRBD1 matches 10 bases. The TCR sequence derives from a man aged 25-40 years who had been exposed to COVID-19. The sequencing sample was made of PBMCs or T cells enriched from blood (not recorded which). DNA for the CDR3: TGTGCCAGCAGCTTCCGGGACAGGGGTATTTTTTCCTATGGCTACACCTTC. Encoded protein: CASSFRDRGIFSYGYTF.